This T cell receptor (beta chain) was sequenced for a study of cytomegalovirus exposure and HLA in healthy donors. About the research overall: When 398 donors were genotyped, over 80% of them were found to fall in the Caucasian-associated ancestry cluster.

The PCR was carried out with 60 Vbeta primers and 13 Jbeta primers. Sequencing used immunoSEQ multiplex PCR; TCRdb keeps in-frame clones, though not all of them. The sample comprises 120,000 or so clones, 74% of which are singletons, and under 4.5% rests with the top ten. The V gene lost 3 bases and the J gene lost 4 bases, with 12 bases spanning the gap. The CDR3 runs to 15 residues. Per the germline V gene, CDR1 is SGHAT and CDR2 is FQDESV (reference sequence). The receptor was derived from a man in his forties or fifties in good health and CMV-seropositive. The chain joins TRBV11-1 to TRBJ1-4; D perhaps matches TRBD1 (6 bases). Sequenced input: PBMCs. CDR3 loop: CASSFEDSGNEKLFF. CDR3 coding DNA: TGTGCCAGCAGCTTCGAGGACAGCGGTAATGAAAAACTGTTTTTT.